These T cell receptor beta chains were read from a single sample in a study of cytomegalovirus exposure and HLA in healthy donors. Using immunoSEQ multiplex PCR, the repertoire was profiled, and TCRdb retains in-frame clones only, with some absent. This table has 250,000 to 300,000 clones, approximately 86% appearing once. Sequencing used PBMCs. These receptors were taken from a young woman in good health and CMV-seronegative. CDR3s leave out the opening cysteine and the closing phenylalanine or tryptophan.

j_call v_call cdr3_aa
TRBJ1-1 TRBV30 AWSLLRVTEAF
TRBJ2-7 TRBV29-1 SVGLFTYEQY
TRBJ1-5 TRBV19 ASSNRNPTSNQPQH
TRBJ1-2 TRBV29-1 SVPIGAGYGYT
TRBJ2-2 TRBV29-1 SAGTTANTGELF
TRBJ2-7 TRBV10-3 AISGGQSYEQY
TRBJ2-5 TRBV5-1 ASRSGQREETQY
TRBJ1-2 TRBV9 ASSPGQTNYGYT
TRBJ2-2 TRBV9 ASSIYRDTGELF
TRBJ1-1 TRBV2 ASRKGQGGNTEAF
TRBJ2-4 TRBV6-1 ASSVSIGGAIQY
TRBJ1-1 TRBV30 AWSYLNRDSEAF
TRBJ2-2 TRBV5-1 ASSFRTGTGELF
TRBJ2-6 TRBV5-4 ASSFRQGAQGANVLT
TRBJ1-4 TRBV4-1 ASSQGQGEKLF
TRBJ2-1 TRBV5-6 ASTRRRWGGPREQF
TRBJ2-7 TRBV29-1 SVLGTNLPEQY
TRBJ2-1 TRBV27 ASSLFSGSASYNEQF
TRBJ1-2 TRBV5-4 ASSLGFRDRGYGYT
TRBJ1-5 TRBV7-8 ASSLDEGSNQPQH
TRBJ1-4 TRBV4-3 ASSQDRQGGTNEKLF
TRBJ2-2 TRBV10-1 ASSDARANTGELF
TRBJ2-1 TRBV2 ASSGLAGGRF
TRBJ2-7 TRBV11-2 ASSFDEGRHEQY
TRBJ2-6 TRBV7-3 ASSYMDGDSGANVLT